The 5 T cell receptor beta chains in this list originate from one sample, sequenced in a study of blood T cells in healthy people across ages (dated by TCRdb to between 2015 and 2017). The library was made by 5' RACE. The sequencing machine was an Illumina HiSeq 2500. A second PCR of roughly 7 to 11 cycles was performed with a sample-barcoded 5' primer and a J-beta primer mix. In-frame beta chains were kept once TCRdb had trimmed the public reads at Q25 with fastp and called clones with MiXCR. CDR3 protein duplicates are merged, each entry listing the most common genes and DNA. The sample data list approximately 1.5 million distinct CDR3 sequences, and about 42% of these were observed just once. In total, the top ten clones hold around 4% of the sample. The sequenced material came from blood. These receptors were collected from a young woman in good health.

This sequence joins TRBV12-3 or TRBV12-4 and TRBJ2-7, with 8 bases aligning to TRBD1. The CDR3 covers 15 residues. Trimming took 5 bases from V and 0 from J; bases not matched to a gene: 6. The CDR3 spells CASSLLTGASYEQYF. The CDR3 coding sequence is TGTGCCAGCAGTCTCCTGACAGGGGCCTCCTACGAGCAGTACTTC.

The V and J genes are TRBV20-1 and TRBJ2-1; D possibly corresponds to TRBD2 (5 bases). The better agreement between TRBJ2-7 and the DNA end casts doubt on the J call. Germline CDR1 and CDR2: DFQATT and SNEGSKA (reference sequence). This CDR3 is built from 15 residues. The CDR3 nucleotides are TGCAGTGCCCCGGACTGGGAGAGCTCCTACAATGAGCAGTACTTC. This codes for CSAPDWESSYNEQYF.

This clonotype occurred a few times. The chain joins TRBV20-1 to TRBJ1-4, with 7 positions matching TRBD1. Looked up from germline, CDR1 is DFQATT and CDR2 is SNEGSKA (reference sequence). This CDR3 has 14 amino acids. The V and J ends lost 6 bases and 0 bases, in that order; junction bases with no gene match: 4. CDR3 residues: CSAGQGATNEKLFF. CDR3 DNA: TGCAGTGCGGGCCAGGGGGCAACTAATGAAAAACTGTTTTTT.

This clonotype was recorded a few times. The chain couples TRBV4-1 to TRBJ2-5; 8 nucleotides line up with TRBD1. In germline, CDR1 is MGHRA, CDR2 YSYEKL. The CDR3 covers 15 residues. J lost 5 bases, V lost 2 bases, and 7 bases had no gene match. The CDR3 sequence is CASSQRQGIWETQYF. Here the CDR3 DNA reads TGCGCCAGCAGCCAAAGACAGGGGATTTGGGAGACCCAGTACTTC.

This clonotype has a handful of counts. This chain uses TRBV28 with TRBJ2-5; D not certain. V was clipped by 3 bases and J by 5 bases, with 7 bases between them. Per germline, CDR1 MDHEN and CDR2 SYDVKM. CDR3 size: 12 residues. The CDR3 sequence: CASSFQWETQYF. The CDR3 nucleotides read TGTGCCAGCAGTTTTCAGTGGGAGACCCAGTACTTC.